The rows below give T cell receptor beta chains drawn from one sample of a study of T cell repertoires in cytomegalovirus infection. No antigens are known for them. A single record per CDR3 protein comes from TCRdb applying MiXCR to the reads. This sample yields approximately 270,000 distinct CDR3 sequences, of which less than 25% are seen a single time; about 20% belongs to the top ten. Source: cultured PBMCs, taken from culture after CMV antigen stimulation. The source is a human donor in good health (CMV status not recorded). Some clones in this sample may be carry-over from other donors' samples. Each CDR3 is given without its conserved first and last residue. The D gene is left open where the match is weak.

j_gene: TRBJ2-3; d_gene: -; v_gene: TRBV7-2; CDR3aa: ASSLEVLADTQY
j_gene: TRBJ2-1; d_gene: TRBD2; v_gene: TRBV6-4; CDR3aa: ASSPQWASGRYFSNEQF
j_gene: TRBJ2-3; d_gene: -; v_gene: TRBV7-9; CDR3aa: ASSHPGLATDTQY
j_gene: TRBJ2-1; d_gene: TRBD2; v_gene: TRBV7-9; CDR3aa: AGGTSGQNEQF
j_gene: TRBJ1-2; d_gene: TRBD1; v_gene: TRBV20-1; CDR3aa: SAIQGAGYT
j_gene: TRBJ2-3; d_gene: -; v_gene: TRBV10-3; CDR3aa: AIRGNLDTQY
j_gene: TRBJ2-3; d_gene: -; v_gene: TRBV7-2; CDR3aa: ASTKIVGKDTQY
j_gene: TRBJ2-7; d_gene: TRBD1; v_gene: TRBV9; CDR3aa: ASSVGDSSSYEQY
j_gene: TRBJ2-4; d_gene: -; v_gene: TRBV6-6; CDR3aa: ASSYPPRGLAKNIQY
j_gene: TRBJ2-2; d_gene: -; v_gene: TRBV11-1; CDR3aa: ASSFRMGRPPGGELF
j_gene: TRBJ2-2; d_gene: TRBD2; v_gene: TRBV7-8; CDR3aa: ASSVVVAGGVYTGELF
j_gene: TRBJ1-4; d_gene: TRBD1; v_gene: TRBV19; CDR3aa: ASRQGVGEKLF
j_gene: TRBJ2-7; d_gene: -; v_gene: TRBV4-2; CDR3aa: ASSQEGAGNFYEQY
j_gene: TRBJ2-2; d_gene: -; v_gene: TRBV12-3/TRBV12-4; CDR3aa: ASSPGVGEVSGELF
j_gene: TRBJ1-2; d_gene: -; v_gene: TRBV5-4; CDR3aa: ASSSQPQGGYT
j_gene: TRBJ2-3; d_gene: TRBD2; v_gene: TRBV5-1; CDR3aa: ASSYSGRGDTQY
j_gene: TRBJ1-1; d_gene: TRBD1; v_gene: TRBV4-1; CDR3aa: ASSQAGTGGFNTEAF
j_gene: TRBJ1-3; d_gene: -; v_gene: TRBV7-6; CDR3aa: ASSLRATRARPNTIY
j_gene: TRBJ1-1; d_gene: TRBD1; v_gene: TRBV12-3/TRBV12-4; CDR3aa: ASSRQGTNTEAF
j_gene: TRBJ1-6; d_gene: TRBD1; v_gene: TRBV10-3; CDR3aa: AISESTGAGNSPLH
j_gene: TRBJ2-1; d_gene: TRBD2; v_gene: TRBV7-2; CDR3aa: ASRRRSGRAVDEQF
j_gene: TRBJ2-1; d_gene: TRBD2; v_gene: TRBV27; CDR3aa: ASSLTSGRAEQF
j_gene: TRBJ1-4; d_gene: TRBD1; v_gene: TRBV15; CDR3aa: ATSGGTGGNEKLF
j_gene: TRBJ1-2; d_gene: TRBD1; v_gene: TRBV7-2; CDR3aa: ASSLDRGLGYT
j_gene: TRBJ2-3; d_gene: -; v_gene: TRBV7-6; CDR3aa: ASSLGPTDTQY
j_gene: TRBJ2-1; d_gene: -; v_gene: TRBV30; CDR3aa: AWSESRDEQF
j_gene: TRBJ2-2; d_gene: TRBD1; v_gene: TRBV7-2; CDR3aa: ASSSPGQTTTGELF
j_gene: TRBJ2-1; d_gene: TRBD1; v_gene: TRBV6-2/TRBV6-3; CDR3aa: ASSFRQGRNEQF
j_gene: TRBJ2-7; d_gene: -; v_gene: TRBV15; CDR3aa: ATSRGGQVYEQY
j_gene: TRBJ2-7; d_gene: -; v_gene: TRBV7-3; CDR3aa: ASSQDNSYEQY
j_gene: TRBJ2-6; d_gene: -; v_gene: TRBV7-2; CDR3aa: ASSLAQATGANVLT
j_gene: TRBJ2-1; d_gene: TRBD2; v_gene: TRBV6-2/TRBV6-3; CDR3aa: ASTNPLSGTLERF
j_gene: TRBJ1-4; d_gene: TRBD1; v_gene: TRBV6-5; CDR3aa: ASSYRGQGEKLF
j_gene: TRBJ1-2; d_gene: -; v_gene: TRBV20-1; CDR3aa: SASRGTRYT
j_gene: TRBJ2-1; d_gene: TRBD1; v_gene: TRBV18; CDR3aa: ASSPQGQAYNEQF
j_gene: TRBJ2-5; d_gene: TRBD2; v_gene: TRBV7-2; CDR3aa: ASRLAGGATAGETQY
j_gene: TRBJ1-1; d_gene: -; v_gene: TRBV29-1; CDR3aa: SVARGTGNTEAF
j_gene: TRBJ2-1; d_gene: TRBD2; v_gene: TRBV7-9; CDR3aa: ASSSGLVRNEQF
j_gene: TRBJ2-7; d_gene: TRBD1; v_gene: TRBV6-5; CDR3aa: ASSYLWTGGGEQY
j_gene: TRBJ2-1; d_gene: -; v_gene: TRBV7-2; CDR3aa: ASLFDGPYNEQF
j_gene: TRBJ2-2; d_gene: -; v_gene: TRBV7-6; CDR3aa: ASSLAGPGTGELF
j_gene: TRBJ2-1; d_gene: TRBD2; v_gene: TRBV13; CDR3aa: ASSLTSGTPNEQF